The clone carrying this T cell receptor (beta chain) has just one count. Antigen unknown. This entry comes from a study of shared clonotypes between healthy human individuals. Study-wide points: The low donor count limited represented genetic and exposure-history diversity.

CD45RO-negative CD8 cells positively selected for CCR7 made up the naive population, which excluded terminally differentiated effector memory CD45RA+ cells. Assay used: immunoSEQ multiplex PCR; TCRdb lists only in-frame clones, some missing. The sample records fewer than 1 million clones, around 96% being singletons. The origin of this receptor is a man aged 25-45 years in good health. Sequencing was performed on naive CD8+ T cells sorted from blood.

The CDR3: CASSAPDTEAFF. CDR3 in DNA: TGTGCCAGTAGTGCCCCCGACACTGAAGCTTTCTTT. The V gene is TRBV19, the J gene TRBJ1-1, with D unclear. This CDR3 is 12 amino acids long. The germline V and J ends were trimmed by 5 bases and 3 bases, with 7 bases remaining between them. Germline lookup yields CDR1 LNHDA and CDR2 SQIVND (reference sequence). The whole variable domain, filled in from reference TRBV19 and TRBJ1-1, reads DGGITQSPKYLFRKEGQNVTLSCEQNLNHDAMYWYRQDPGQGLRLIYYSQIVNDFQKGDIAEGYSVSREKKESFPLTVTSAQKNPTAFYLCASSAPDTEAFFGQGTRLTVV.